The 16 T cell receptor beta chains listed next were all sequenced from one sample in a study of cytomegalovirus exposure and HLA in healthy donors. Profiling relied on immunoSEQ multiplex PCR, and the TCRdb table lists in-frame clones only, not all of them. This repertoire shows 150,000 to 200,000 clones, approximately 86% found once; its top ten account for roughly 2.5%. The sequenced material came from PBMCs. The source is a man between 18 and 35 years old in good health and CMV-seropositive.

The CDR3 DNA is TGTGCCACCAGCTTGCCGACTTCGTACCAAGAGACCCAGTACTTC. Its protein product is CATSLPTSYQETQYF. This sequence joins TRBV15 and TRBJ2-5; D remains unclear. Trimming took 5 bases from V and 0 from J, leaving 13 bases between them. From germline, CDR1 is LNHNV and CDR2 YYDKDF (reference sequence). The CDR3 covers 15 residues.

CDR3 sequence reads: CAISDWTLTNYGYTF. The CDR3 DNA follows: TGTGCCATCAGTGATTGGACTCTAACGAACTATGGCTACACCTTC. This chain joins TRBV10-3 and TRBJ1-2; D gene uncertain. CDR1 is ENHRY, CDR2 SYGVKD, per germline. This CDR3 is 15 amino acids long. V dropped 3 bases and J dropped 2 bases, with 13 bases sitting between them.

This chain links TRBV5-6 with TRBJ2-7; 12 bases agree with TRBD1. The J segment lost 7 bases and the V segment lost 4 bases, leaving 6 bases of the junction unmatched. The germline CDR1 and CDR2 sequences are SGHDT and YYEEEE. This CDR3 is 14 amino acids long. CDR3 DNA: TGTGCCAGCAGCCCGGGACAGGGGGCGAGGGAGCAGTACTTC. Translating it yields CASSPGQGAREQYF.

The V and J genes are TRBV5-6 and TRBJ1-1; D possibly corresponds to TRBD1 (5 bases). Looked up from germline, CDR1 is SGHDT and CDR2 is YYEEEE. This CDR3 comprises 14 residues. V was shortened by 6 bases and J by 2 bases, with 14 bases between the two germline ends. The chain's CDR3 is CASTTGVINTEAFF. CDR3 in DNA: TGTGCCAGCACCACGGGGGTGATCAACACTGAAGCTTTCTTT.

This rearrangement joins TRBV18 to TRBJ2-1; 8 bases match TRBD2. Germline V gene data show CDR1 as KGHSH and CDR2 as LQKENI. The CDR3 totals 14 residues. The V gene end was trimmed by 0 bases and the J gene end by 8 bases; junction bases not matched to a gene: 3. The CDR3 loop reads CASSPPGLGDEQFF. In DNA form, the CDR3 reads TGTGCCAGCTCACCACCGGGACTAGGTGATGAGCAGTTCTTC.

The V and J genes are TRBV5-1 and TRBJ2-7; 10 bases map to TRBD1. The CDR3 has 15 amino acids. The germline CDR1 and CDR2 sequences are SGHRS and YFSETQ. The V and J ends lost 5 bases and 3 bases, in that order; junction bases with no gene match: 8. The chain's CDR3 is CASRFRGDRGYEQYF. The CDR3 coding sequence is TGCGCCAGCAGATTCCGGGGGGACAGGGGCTACGAGCAGTACTTC.

This clone was detected once. V gene TRBV27 combines with J gene TRBJ2-1, with 7 bases aligning to TRBD1. The CDR3 is 14 residues long. Germline V gives CDR1 MNHEY, CDR2 SMNVEV (reference sequence). Trimming removed 6 bases from V and 6 bases from J; junction bases left unmatched: 8. The CDR3 nucleotides are TGTGCCAGCAGGGTGGGCCAGGGGGTCAATGAGCAGTTCTTC. Amino acid sequence: CASRVGQGVNEQFF.

The chain uses TRBV28 and TRBJ1-2, with 8 bases matching TRBD1. CDR1 and CDR2 from the germline V gene are MDHEN and SYDVKM. The CDR3 sequence is 16 residues long. Trimming removed 4 bases from V and 7 bases from J; junction bases left unmatched: 14. The CDR3 DNA reads as TGTGCCAGCAGTTCCGGACAGGGAAAAGGTCGGGCTGGCTACACCTTC. Protein sequence: CASSSGQGKGRAGYTF.

The chain uses TRBV28 and TRBJ2-7, with D tentatively TRBD2 (7 bases). The germline V gene encodes CDR1 MDHEN and CDR2 SYDVKM. V was trimmed by 3 bases and J by 4 bases, leaving 13 bases between them. The CDR3 has 14 residues. CDR3 DNA: TGTGCCAGCAGTTTCGAGAGGGGGGGATACGAGCAGTACTTC. Residues: CASSFERGGYEQYF.

Notes on this clone: Different DNA sequences within this sample yield the same CDR3. The gene calls are TRBV4-3 and TRBJ2-7, with TRBD2 matching 11 bases. Losses at the gene ends were 6 bases for V and 2 bases for J; bases not matched to a gene: 6. The V gene's germline CDR1 is LGHNA and CDR2 YSLEER. The length of the CDR3 is 15 residues. The CDR3 DNA follows: TGCGCCAGCAGTCCCGGGACTAGCGGAGCCTACGAGCAGTACTTC. Its translation is CASSPGTSGAYEQYF.

This chain links TRBV18 with TRBJ2-7; the match to TRBD1 covers 7 bases. The length of the CDR3 is 12 residues. The trim removed 2 bases at V and 5 bases at J, leaving 0 bases unmatched. Per the germline V gene, CDR1 is KGHSH and CDR2 is LQKENI. This CDR3 reads CASSPTGDEQYF. The DNA of the CDR3 is TGTGCCAGCTCACCAACAGGGGACGAGCAGTACTTC.

The chain carries TRBV7-3 and TRBJ2-3, with TRBD2 as a possible D gene (6 bases). Trimming stripped 0 bases from V and 0 bases from J, with 7 bases between. The CDR3 totals 15 residues. Looked up from germline, CDR1 is SGHTA and CDR2 is FQGTGA. CDR3 nucleotides: TGTGCCAGCAGCTTAACTAGCGGCAGCACAGATACGCAGTATTTT. It specifies CASSLTSGSTDTQYF.

The gene calls are TRBV19 and TRBJ2-5; TRBD1 matches 11 bases. Germline-derived CDR1 and CDR2 are LNHDA and SQIVND (reference sequence). The CDR3 consists of 14 residues. V was clipped by 3 bases and J by 7 bases; unmatched bases: 4. The CDR3 region has the DNA TGTGCCAGTAGTATTATGGGACAGGGGGGGACCCAGTACTTC. It yields the protein CASSIMGQGGTQYF.

The chain recombines TRBV2 with TRBJ2-2; TRBD2 is a possible D gene (6 bases). CDR3 length: 13 residues. Germline CDR1 is SNHLY and CDR2 is FYNNEI. With 2 bases removed from V and 14 bases from J, the gap between germline ends came to 15 bases. The CDR3 DNA follows: TGTGCCAGCAGTGAAAGTCGGGGGTCCGGACTGTTTTTT. Its translation: CASSESRGSGLFF.

The CDR3, as DNA: TGCAGCTTCGGACAGGGGGCGCAGGAGACCCAGTACTTC. This encodes CSFGQGAQETQYF. The V gene is TRBV29-1, the J gene TRBJ2-5; 11 positions match TRBD1. CDR3 length: 13 amino acids. Germline V gene sequence: CDR1 SQVTM, CDR2 ANQGSEA. The V and J ends lost 8 bases and 5 bases, in that order; junction bases with no gene match: 7.

This chain links TRBV5-1 with TRBJ1-2; a possible D gene is TRBD1 (6 bases). Germline CDR1 SGHRS, CDR2 YFSETQ. The CDR3 loop spans 14 amino acids. The V and J ends lost 4 bases and 2 bases respectively, with 12 bases between them. The DNA of the CDR3 is TGCGCCAGCAGCCGAGGGGGGGGCAACTATGGCTACACCTTC. Its protein is CASSRGGGNYGYTF.